These 4 T cell receptor beta chains came from one sample sequenced in a study of T cell responses to AZD1222 COVID-19 vaccine. Clones were read by immunoSEQ multiplex PCR, and TCRdb kept only the in-frame ones, dropping some. Seen here are about 130,000 clones, over 75% observed once, and the top ten hold approximately 20%. Sequences were derived from peripheral blood, sampled on day 0 of AZD1222 vaccination. Receptor source: an adult in good health.

The chain recombines TRBV6-5 with TRBJ1-1; D is perhaps TRBD1 (5 bases). Germline V gives CDR1 MNHEY, CDR2 SVGAGI. This CDR3 region has 12 residues. V gave up 6 bases and J gave up 5 bases, with 10 bases separating them. CDR3 coding DNA: TGTGCCAGCAGAGGGGTCCGTACTGAAGCTTTCTTT. It yields the protein CASRGVRTEAFF.

This clone was detected a few times. The CDR3 nucleotides are TGTGCCAGTAGTATCCGCGATGGCTACACCTTC. Amino acid sequence: CASSIRDGYTF. The chain uses TRBV19 and TRBJ1-2, with unresolved D. CDR1 is LNHDA, CDR2 SQIVND, per germline (reference sequence). The CDR3 sequence is 11 residues long. Trimming took 3 bases from V and 6 from J, leaving 5 bases between them.

This sequence joins TRBV11-2 and TRBJ1-2, with 12 positions matching TRBD1. With V trimmed by 5 bases and J by 4 bases, 11 bases remained unmatched. The V gene's germline CDR1 is SGHAT and CDR2 FQNNGV. The CDR3 length is 17 residues. CDR3 in DNA: TGTGCCAGCAGCCCTAGACCGGGACAGGGGGCTAGCTATGGCTACACCTTC. Its translation: CASSPRPGQGASYGYTF.

This clone has only a few counts. Here the CDR3 DNA reads TGTGCCAGCAGCCAAGGGACAGGGGTAAGAACAGGAAACACCATATATTTT. Protein: CASSQGTGVRTGNTIYF. The chain has TRBV3-1 (or the pseudogene TRBV3-2) and TRBJ1-3, with 9 nucleotides matching TRBD1. The V gene's germline CDR1 is LGHDT and CDR2 YNNKEL (reference sequence). CDR3 length equals 17 residues. V shed 1 base and J 4 bases; nucleotides not matched to a gene: 8.